The rows below give T cell receptor beta chains drawn from one sample of a study of CD8+ T cells in alopecia areata. Only in-frame clones appear in the TCRdb table, and some are missing; sequencing was by immunoSEQ multiplex PCR. The table records 130,000 to 150,000 clones, roughly 50% of them present only once. Input material: CD4+ T cells sorted from blood. The receptors shown here come from a human donor with alopecia areata. CDR3s include the opening cysteine and the closing phenylalanine or tryptophan. The order of the fields is J gene, CDR3 length, V gene, clone size, D gene, CDR3 DNA, CDR3 protein. A D gene is named only where the DNA matches it firmly. Where a row states a size, it is once, few, many or the class of an expanded clone; other rows omit it.

>TRBJ2-5|13|TRBV6-5|few|-
TGTGCCAGCAGTTACCAGGGAGGAGAGACCCAGTACTTC
CASSYQGGETQYF
>TRBJ1-5|13|TRBV5-1|few|-
TGCGCCAGCAGCTTGGAGGTCAATCAGCCCCAGCATTTT
CASSLEVNQPQHF
>TRBJ1-1|14|TRBV30|-|-
TGTGCCTGGAGTTTCTGGGGCGCGGACACTGAAGCTTTCTTT
CAWSFWGADTEAFF
>TRBJ2-1|14|TRBV5-1|few|-
TGCGCCAGCAGCTTGAGCCCCCCGTACAATGAGCAGTTCTTC
CASSLSPPYNEQFF
>TRBJ2-7|11|TRBV2|-|-
TGTGCCAGCAGTGGTCTTTACGAGCAGTACTTC
CASSGLYEQYF
>TRBJ2-3|12|TRBV18|-|-
TGTGCCAGCTCGCCTAGCACAGATACGCAGTATTTT
CASSPSTDTQYF
>TRBJ1-1|14|TRBV30|few|-
TGTGCCTGGAGAACCCTGGACCCAAACACTGAAGCTTTCTTT
CAWRTLDPNTEAFF
>TRBJ2-5|15|TRBV7-9|-|-
TGTGCCAGCAGCCCAGGGGGGATAGGCCAAGAGACCCAGTACTTC
CASSPGGIGQETQYF
>TRBJ2-3|16|TRBV29-1|-|TRBD2
TGCAGCGTTGTGGGGGTCACTAGCGCCAGCACAGATACGCAGTATTTT
CSVVGVTSASTDTQYF
>TRBJ2-5|14|TRBV7-8|-|-
TGTGCCAGCAGCTCCCGGACGGTAAAAGAGACCCAGTACTTC
CASSSRTVKETQYF
>TRBJ1-5|15|TRBV2|-|-
TGTGCCAGCAGTCAGGGCCTCGGGAAGGGTCAGCCCCAGCATTTT
CASSQGLGKGQPQHF
>TRBJ2-1|12|TRBV29-1|few|-
TGCAGCGTTGAAGGTTCCGGGTTCTCTGAGTTCTTC
CSVEGSGFSEFF
>TRBJ2-1|17|TRBV7-9|few|-
TGTGCCAGCAGCTATCGAGGCGGCCCCGAGTCCTACAATGAGCAGTTCTTC
CASSYRGGPESYNEQFF
>TRBJ2-3|13|TRBV7-3|few|-
TGTGCCAGCAGCTTAGAGGGAACAGATACGCAGTATTTT
CASSLEGTDTQYF
>TRBJ1-1|16|TRBV5-4|-|-
TGTGCCAGCAGCTTCCTAGTGGTCCAGGGAAGCGCTGAAGCTTTCTTT
CASSFLVVQGSAEAFF
>TRBJ2-7|13|TRBV14|-|-
TGTGCCAGCAGCCACCATTCGGCATACGAGCAGTACTTC
CASSHHSAYEQYF
>TRBJ1-1|11|TRBV20-1|few|-
TGCAGTGCTAGAGTTGGGACACTGACTTTCTTT
CSARVGTLTFF
>TRBJ2-5|15|TRBV6-1|-|TRBD2
TGTGCCAGCACTCCAGGACTAGCGGGAGCAGAGACCCAGTACTTC
CASTPGLAGAETQYF
>TRBJ2-5|15|TRBV9|-|-
TGTGCCAGCAGCGTAGAGCCGGGGGCGCCTGAGACCCAGTACTTC
CASSVEPGAPETQYF
>TRBJ2-7|13|TRBV2|-|-
TGTGCCATCCCCTCAGGGCCTTTCGGAGAGCAGTACTTC
CAIPSGPFGEQYF
>TRBJ1-2|15|TRBV30|-|TRBD1
TGTGCCTGGAGTACAACGGGACAGGTGATCTATGGCTACACCTTC
CAWSTTGQVIYGYTF
>TRBJ2-7|15|TRBV29-1|few|TRBD1
TGCAGCGTTGACGGCCCGAGACAGGGGGTGCGCGAGCAGTACTTC
CSVDGPRQGVREQYF
>TRBJ2-5|15|TRBV18|-|-
TGTGCCAGCTCACCACTGGCAGGATTCGTGGAGACCCAGTACTTC
CASSPLAGFVETQYF
>TRBJ2-7|14|TRBV7-9|-|TRBD2
TGTGCCAGCAGCTTGAGCGGGAATTCCTACGAGCAGTACTTC
CASSLSGNSYEQYF
>TRBJ1-5|13|TRBV28|-|-
TGTGCCAGCAGTTCGACGCTCAATCAGCCCCAGCATTTT
CASSSTLNQPQHF
>TRBJ2-7|15|TRBV5-6|-|TRBD2
TGTGCCAGCAGTCCTGGACTAGCGGGAGGCAACGAGCAGTACTTC
CASSPGLAGGNEQYF
>TRBJ2-1|13|TRBV28|few|TRBD2
TGTGCCAGCAGAAGGGGAGGGGTGGATGAGCAGTTCTTC
CASRRGGVDEQFF
>TRBJ2-3|14|TRBV2|-|-
TGTGCCAGCAGTGACGACGGCTACACAGATACGCAGTATTTT
CASSDDGYTDTQYF